This section outlines one T cell receptor (beta chain) sequence together with its context. These data are taken from a study of blood T cell repertoires in COVID-19. Study-level background: Two negative PCRs, clearance, or symptom resolution characterized the recovered Cohort 3 donors.

Those enrolled, adults aged about 18 to 95 years, came from under 25 US areas. Cohort placement rested on clinical history that participants reported themselves. Trimming removed 0 bases from V and 8 bases from J; junction bases left unmatched: 6. CDR1 and CDR2 (germline): SGDLS, YYNGEE. The CDR3 has 16 amino acids. In the original workflow: Reference gene primer amplification gave estimated nucleated cell counts. The method was immunoSEQ multiplex PCR; TCRdb's version includes in-frame clones alone and lacks a portion of them. For V, J and clone size, that table is used; D and trimming come from the DNA. The sample holds a few hundred thousand clones, around 87% seen once.

The sequence was collected from a young man in a cohort exposed to, infected with or recovered from COVID-19 (not recorded which). The genes are TRBV9 and TRBJ2-1; 12 positions agree with TRBD2. Sequencing was performed on PBMCs or T cells enriched from blood (not recorded which). The CDR3 region has the DNA TGTGCCAGCAGCGTAGGGCTAGCGGGAGGGAGCGATGAGCAGTTCTTC. As protein: CASSVGLAGGSDEQFF.